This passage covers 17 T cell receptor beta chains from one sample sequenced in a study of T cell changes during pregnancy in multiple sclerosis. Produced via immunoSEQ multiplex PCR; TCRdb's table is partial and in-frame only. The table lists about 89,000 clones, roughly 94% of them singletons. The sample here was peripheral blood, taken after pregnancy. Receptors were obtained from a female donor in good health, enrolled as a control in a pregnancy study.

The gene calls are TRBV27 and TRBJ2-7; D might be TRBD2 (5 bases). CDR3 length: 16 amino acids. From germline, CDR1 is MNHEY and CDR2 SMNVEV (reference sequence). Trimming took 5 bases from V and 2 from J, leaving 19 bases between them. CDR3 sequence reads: CASSASLGGEPYEQYF. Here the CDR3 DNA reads TGTGCCAGCAGTGCTAGTCTAGGAGGAGAGCCCTACGAGCAGTACTTC.

CDR3 bases: TGTGCCAGCAGTTTATCCGGGGGGAATGAGCAGTTCTTC. Amino acids: CASSLSGGNEQFF. The chain employs TRBV27 and TRBJ2-1; TRBD2 aligns across 7 bases. V was pared by 0 bases and J by 7 bases, with 0 bases of the junction left unmatched. There are 13 residues in the CDR3. Per the germline V gene, CDR1 is MNHEY and CDR2 is SMNVEV (reference sequence).

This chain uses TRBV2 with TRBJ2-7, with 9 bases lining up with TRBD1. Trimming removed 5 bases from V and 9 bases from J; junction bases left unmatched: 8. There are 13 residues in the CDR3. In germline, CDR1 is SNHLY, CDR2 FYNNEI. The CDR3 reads CASSRTGEGGQYF. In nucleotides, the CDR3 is TGTGCCAGCAGTCGGACAGGGGAAGGTGGGCAGTACTTC.

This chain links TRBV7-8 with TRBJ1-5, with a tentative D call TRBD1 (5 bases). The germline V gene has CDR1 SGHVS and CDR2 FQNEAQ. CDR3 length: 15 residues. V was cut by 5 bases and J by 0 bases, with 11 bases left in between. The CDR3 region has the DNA TGTGCCAGCAGCGCCGGGGACTATAGCAATCAGCCCCAGCATTTT. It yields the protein CASSAGDYSNQPQHF.

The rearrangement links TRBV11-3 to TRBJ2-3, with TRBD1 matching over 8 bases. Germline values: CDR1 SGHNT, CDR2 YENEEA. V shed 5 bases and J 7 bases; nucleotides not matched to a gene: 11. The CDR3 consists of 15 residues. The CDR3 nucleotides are TGTGCCAGCAGCGCCGGGACAGGAAGAATTTATACGCAGTATTTT. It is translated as CASSAGTGRIYTQYF.

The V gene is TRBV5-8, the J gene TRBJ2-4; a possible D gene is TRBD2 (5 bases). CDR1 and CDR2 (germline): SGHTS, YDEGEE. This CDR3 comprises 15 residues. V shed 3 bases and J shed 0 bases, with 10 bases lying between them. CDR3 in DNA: TGTGCCAGCAGCTCCCGGACTTTAGCCAAAAACATTCAGTACTTC. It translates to CASSSRTLAKNIQYF.

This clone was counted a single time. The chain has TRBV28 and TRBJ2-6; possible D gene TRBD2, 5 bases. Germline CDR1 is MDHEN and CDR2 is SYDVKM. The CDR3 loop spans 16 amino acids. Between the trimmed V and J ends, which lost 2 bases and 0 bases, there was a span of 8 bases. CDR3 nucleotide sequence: TGTGCCAGCAGTTTACCCCGGGACTCTGGGGCCAACGTCCTGACTTTC. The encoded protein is CASSLPRDSGANVLTF.

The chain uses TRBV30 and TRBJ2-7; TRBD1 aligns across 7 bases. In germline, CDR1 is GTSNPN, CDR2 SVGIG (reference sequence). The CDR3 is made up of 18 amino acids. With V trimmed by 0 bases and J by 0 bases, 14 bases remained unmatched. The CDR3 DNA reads TGTGCCTGGAGTGTCACCTCTCTAAACAGGGGATACTCCTACGAGCAGTACTTC. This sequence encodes CAWSVTSLNRGYSYEQYF.

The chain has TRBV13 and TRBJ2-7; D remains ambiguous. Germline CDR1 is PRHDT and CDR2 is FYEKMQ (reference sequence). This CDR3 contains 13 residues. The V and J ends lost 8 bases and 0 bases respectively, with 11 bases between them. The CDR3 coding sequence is TGTGCCAGCCAAGGAGAAAGCTCCTACGAGCAGTACTTC. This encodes CASQGESSYEQYF.

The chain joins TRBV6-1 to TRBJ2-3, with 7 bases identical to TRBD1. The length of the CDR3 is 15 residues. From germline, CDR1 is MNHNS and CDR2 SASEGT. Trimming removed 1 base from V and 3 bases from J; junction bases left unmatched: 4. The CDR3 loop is CASSEVTGSTDTQYF. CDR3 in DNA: TGTGCCAGCAGTGAAGTGACAGGGTCAACAGATACGCAGTATTTT.

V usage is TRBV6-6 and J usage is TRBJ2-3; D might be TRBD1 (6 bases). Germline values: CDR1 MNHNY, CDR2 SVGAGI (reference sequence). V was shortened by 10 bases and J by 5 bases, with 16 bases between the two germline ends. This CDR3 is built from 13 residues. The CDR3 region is CATTGPAGDTQYF. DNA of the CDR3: TGTGCCACAACAGGGCCGGCAGGAGATACGCAGTATTTT.

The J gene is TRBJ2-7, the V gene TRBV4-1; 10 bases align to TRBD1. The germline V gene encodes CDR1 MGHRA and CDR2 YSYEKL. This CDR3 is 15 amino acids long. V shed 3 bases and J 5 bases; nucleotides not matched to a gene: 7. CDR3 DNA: TGCGCCAGCAGCCATCCGGGACAGGGGACCGACGAGCAGTACTTC. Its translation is CASSHPGQGTDEQYF.

CDR3 loop: CASSFSNTEAFF. CDR3 coding DNA: TGTGCCAGCAGCTTCTCCAACACTGAAGCTTTCTTT. The V and J genes are TRBV7-6 and TRBJ1-1; no clear D. Germline CDR1 SGHVS, CDR2 FNYEAQ. The CDR3 is 12 amino acids. V shed 3 bases and J shed 2 bases, with 4 bases lying between them.

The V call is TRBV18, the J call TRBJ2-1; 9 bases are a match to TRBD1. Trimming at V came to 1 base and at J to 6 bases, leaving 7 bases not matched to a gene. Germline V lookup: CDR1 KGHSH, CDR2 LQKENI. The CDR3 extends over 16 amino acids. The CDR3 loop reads CASSPRTGQGSNEQFF. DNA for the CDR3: TGTGCCAGCTCACCACGAACAGGACAGGGGAGCAATGAGCAGTTCTTC.

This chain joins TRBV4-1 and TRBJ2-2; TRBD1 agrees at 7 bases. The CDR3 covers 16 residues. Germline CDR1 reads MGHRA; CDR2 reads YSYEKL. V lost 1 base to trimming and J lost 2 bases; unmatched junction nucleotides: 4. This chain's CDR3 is CASSQATGDNTGELFF. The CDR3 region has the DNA TGCGCCAGCAGCCAAGCTACAGGGGACAACACCGGGGAGCTGTTTTTT.

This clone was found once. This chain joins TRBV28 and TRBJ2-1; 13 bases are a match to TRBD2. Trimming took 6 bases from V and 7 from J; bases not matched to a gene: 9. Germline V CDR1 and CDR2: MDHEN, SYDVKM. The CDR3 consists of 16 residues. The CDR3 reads CASSHGLAGEVNEQFF. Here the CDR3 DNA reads TGTGCCAGCAGCCACGGACTAGCGGGAGAGGTAAATGAGCAGTTCTTC.

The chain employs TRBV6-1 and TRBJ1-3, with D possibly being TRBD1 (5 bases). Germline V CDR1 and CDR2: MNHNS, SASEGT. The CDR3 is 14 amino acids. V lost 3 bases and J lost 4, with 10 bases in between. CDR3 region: CASSDRGVGNTIYF. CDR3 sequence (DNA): TGTGCCAGCAGTGATCGGGGGGTAGGAAACACCATATATTTT.